Each of the 27 T cell receptor beta chains below was sequenced from the same sample in a study of tumor-infiltrating lymphocytes in localized non-small cell lung cancer. TCRdb's copy holds only in-frame clones and misses some; the assay was immunoSEQ multiplex PCR. The sample contains around 16,000 clones, around 75% of which appear only once. The sequenced sample consisted of lung tumor tissue. Every receptor here comes from a human donor with non-small cell lung cancer.

This rearrangement joins TRBV2 to TRBJ1-1, with 8 bases identical to TRBD1. V was clipped by 2 bases and J by 6 bases; unmatched bases: 8. Per the germline V gene, CDR1 is SNHLY and CDR2 is FYNNEI. The CDR3 runs 15 residues. CDR3: CASSEKGQGSAEAFF. CDR3 nucleotide sequence: TGTGCCAGCAGTGAAAAAGGACAGGGATCCGCTGAAGCTTTCTTT.

This chain connects TRBV27 to TRBJ2-1, with a possible D match to TRBD2 (5 bases). V was trimmed by 5 bases and J by 2 bases, leaving 13 bases between them. The CDR3 extends over 15 amino acids. Germline V lookup: CDR1 MNHEY, CDR2 SMNVEV (reference sequence). CDR3 bases: TGTGCCAGCAGTAATAGCGTGATAGCCTACAATGAGCAGTTCTTC. This gives the protein CASSNSVIAYNEQFF.

The chain has TRBV7-3 and TRBJ2-1, with TRBD2 identical over 14 bases. The CDR3 runs 15 residues. V was clipped by 5 bases and J by 7 bases; unmatched bases: 4. Germline loops: CDR1 SGHTA, CDR2 FQGTGA. The CDR3 region is CASSTGLAGANEQFF. CDR3 DNA sequence: TGTGCCAGCAGCACGGGACTAGCGGGAGCGAATGAGCAGTTCTTC.

The V call is TRBV19, the J call TRBJ2-7; possible D gene TRBD1, 6 bases. The V gene's germline CDR1 is LNHDA and CDR2 SQIVND (reference sequence). The ends were cut back, 5 bases at V and 1 base at J, with 9 bases in the middle. This CDR3 contains 13 residues. The CDR3 spells CASSVDSSYEQYF. For the CDR3, the DNA is TGTGCCAGTAGTGTGGACAGTTCCTACGAGCAGTACTTC.

This chain joins TRBV9 and TRBJ2-2, with D tentatively TRBD2 (6 bases). The germline V and J ends were trimmed by 5 bases and 0 bases, with 14 bases remaining between them. This CDR3 has 16 amino acids. Per the germline V gene, CDR1 is SGDLS and CDR2 is YYNGEE. The CDR3 bases are TGTGCCAGCAGGGGGGACTCCGACGCGAACACCGGGGAGCTGTTTTTT. Its protein product is CASRGDSDANTGELFF. The full variable domain, with the rest looked up from reference TRBV9 and TRBJ2-2, is DSGVTQTPKHLITATGQRVTLRCSPRSGDLSVYWYQQSLDQGLQFLIQYYNGEERAKGNILERFSAQQFPDLHSELNLSSLELGDSALYFCASRGDSDANTGELFFGEGSRLTVL.

The chain combines TRBV27 with TRBJ2-7; TRBD2 matches 14 bases. The CDR3 has 15 residues. Germline values: CDR1 MNHEY, CDR2 SMNVEV (reference sequence). J gave up 4 bases and V 6 bases, and 5 bases lay outside the gene matches. DNA for the CDR3: TGTGCCAGCAGCGGACTAGCGGGAGGACTTTACGAGCAGTACTTC. As protein: CASSGLAGGLYEQYF.

J is TRBJ2-5 and V is TRBV28, with TRBD2 matching 11 bases. Trimming took 3 bases from V and 0 from J; bases not matched to a gene: 6. The CDR3 is made up of 17 amino acids. Germline V gene lookup returns CDR1 MDHEN and CDR2 SYDVKM. CDR3 nucleotides: TGTGCCAGCAGTTTCTCTGTAGCGGGAGGGAACCAAGAGACCCAGTACTTC. This codes for CASSFSVAGGNQETQYF.

In this sample, this clone turned up a few times. The rearrangement joins TRBV14 to TRBJ2-1; TRBD2 matches at 7 bases. The CDR3 is 18 amino acids. CDR1 and CDR2 (germline): SGHDN, FVKESK. V was clipped by 1 base and J by 5 bases; unmatched bases: 14. In DNA, the CDR3 is TGTGCCAGCAGCCAAGTTCGGGGCGGGAGTCTGAGAAACAATGAGCAGTTCTTC. Translation: CASSQVRGGSLRNNEQFF.

Only a few counts were recorded for this clone. This sequence joins TRBV6-4 and TRBJ1-1; D uncertain. CDR3 length equals 14 residues. The germline CDR1 and CDR2 sequences are MRHNA and SNTAGT. The V gene lost 0 bases and the J gene lost 1 base, with 6 bases spanning the gap. CDR3 DNA: TGTGCCAGCAGTGACTCCCCAGGGAACACTGAAGCTTTCTTT. Amino acid sequence: CASSDSPGNTEAFF.

This clone was seen only once. Compared with germline, one end of the junction differs, possibly owing to a read error. The chain combines TRBV10-3 with TRBJ2-3; 8 positions match TRBD1. This CDR3 region has 12 residues. Germline V gene data show CDR1 as ENHRY and CDR2 as SYGVKD. The CDR3 DNA reads as TGTGCCGTCAGGACAGGGCCTGAGACGCAGTATTTT. This sequence encodes CAVRTGPETQYF.

The rearrangement uses TRBV5-1 and TRBJ1-4; no clear D gene. The CDR3 sequence is 12 residues long. V was cut by 0 bases and J by 9 bases, with 6 bases left in between. Per germline, CDR1 SGHRS and CDR2 YFSETQ. CDR3 sequence reads: CASSLGGKKLFF. As DNA, the CDR3 is TGCGCCAGCAGCTTGGGAGGCAAAAAACTGTTTTTT.

The chain is built from TRBV6-1 and TRBJ2-7, with no clear D. From germline, CDR1 is MNHNS and CDR2 SASEGT. The CDR3 runs 14 residues. Trimming left V 8 bases short and J 0 bases short, with 14 bases between. The CDR3 coding sequence is TGTGCCAGCTTAGGGCAGAGGTACTCCTACGAGCAGTACTTC. Its protein is CASLGQRYSYEQYF.

The chain combines TRBV7-2 with TRBJ2-7; TRBD2 agrees at 8 bases. This CDR3 spans 16 amino acids. Trimming took 5 bases from V and 2 from J; bases not matched to a gene: 11. The germline CDR1 and CDR2 sequences are SGHTA and FQGNSA. CDR3 nucleotides: TGTGCCAGCAGCGACGGGGGGGTAAGCATGCCCTACGAGCAGTACTTC. Encoded protein: CASSDGGVSMPYEQYF.

CDR3 coding DNA: TGCGCCAGCAGCTTACAGCCAGAAGGGACCTATGGCTACACCTTC. Translated, it gives CASSLQPEGTYGYTF. This chain connects TRBV5-1 to TRBJ1-2; TRBD1 is a possible D gene (5 bases). CDR1 and CDR2 (germline): SGHRS, YFSETQ. The CDR3 contains 15 residues. Trimming cost V 2 bases and J 4 bases, with 15 bases left between them. The complete variable domain, with remaining parts taken from reference TRBV5-1 and TRBJ1-2, reads KAGVTQTPRYLIKTRGQQVTLSCSPISGHRSVSWYQQTPGQGLQFLFEYFSETQRNKGNFPGRFSGRQFSNSRSEMNVSTLELGDSALYLCASSLQPEGTYGYTFGSGTRLTVV.

J is TRBJ1-6 and V is TRBV6-5, with D possibly TRBD1 on 5 matching bases. Trimming left V 10 bases short and J 7 bases short, with 17 bases between. CDR3 length: 14 residues. CDR1 and CDR2 (germline): MNHEY, SVGAGI. The CDR3 reads CATLPEGLNSPLHF. The CDR3 region has the DNA TGTGCCACCCTACCAGAGGGGCTGAATTCACCCCTCCACTTT.

The J gene is TRBJ2-6, the V gene TRBV10-3; D is unclear. This CDR3 region has 14 residues. V dropped 10 bases and J dropped 2 bases, with 12 bases sitting between them. Germline loops: CDR1 ENHRY, CDR2 SYGVKD. The CDR3, as DNA: TGTGCCACCCCAGCAGTCCCTGGGGCCAACGTCCTGACTTTC. Amino acids: CATPAVPGANVLTF.

The CDR3 nucleotides read TGTGCCAGCAGCTTGGGGACTAGCGGGAGAATTGGCACAGATACGCAGTATTTT. This gives the protein CASSLGTSGRIGTDTQYF. The chain has TRBV7-3 and TRBJ2-3, with 14 bases that match TRBD2. Per the germline V gene, CDR1 is SGHTA and CDR2 is FQGTGA. The CDR3 is 18 amino acids. J gave up 1 base and V 3 bases, and 6 bases lay outside the gene matches.

This clone is classed as medium-sized. The chain uses TRBV6-6 and TRBJ2-7; a possible D gene is TRBD2 (5 bases). Between the trimmed V and J ends, which lost 0 bases and 5 bases, there was a span of 11 bases. The CDR3 extends over 14 amino acids. From germline, CDR1 is MNHNY and CDR2 SVGAGI (reference sequence). This chain's CDR3 is CASSYSGRTDEQYF. The CDR3 DNA reads as TGTGCCAGCAGTTACTCGGGGAGAACTGACGAGCAGTACTTC.

In its sample, this clone was seen a few times. The V gene is TRBV6-7, the J gene TRBJ2-3; TRBD2 matches at 7 bases. TRBV6-7 is filed as an ORF, its function uncertain. The CDR3 contains 15 residues. V shed 7 bases, J shed 2 bases, and the junction held 9 bases outside the gene matches. CDR3 sequence (DNA): TGTGCCAGCATGTCCGGAGCGGGGTCCACAGATACGCAGTATTTT. This gives the protein CASMSGAGSTDTQYF.

The V and J genes are TRBV19 and TRBJ2-1; TRBD2 aligns across 10 bases. V lost 3 bases to trimming and J lost 4 bases; unmatched junction nucleotides: 12. The CDR3 is 18 residues long. CDR1 is LNHDA, CDR2 SQIVND, per germline (reference sequence). The CDR3 loop is CASSMGWEREGIYNEQFF. For the CDR3, the DNA is TGTGCCAGTAGTATGGGGTGGGAGCGGGAGGGCATATACAATGAGCAGTTCTTC.

The chain couples TRBV5-1 to TRBJ2-1; D is unresolved. There are 14 residues in the CDR3. Trimming cost V 0 bases and J 4 bases, with 8 bases left between them. Germline assignment: CDR1 SGHRS and CDR2 YFSETQ. CDR3 nucleotides: TGCGCCAGCAGCTTGGCGCCGGAATACAATGAGCAGTTCTTC. Translation gives CASSLAPEYNEQFF.

The rearrangement joins TRBV4-3 to TRBJ2-6; no clear D. V was cut by 5 bases and J by 5 bases, with 22 bases left in between. Germline V gene data show CDR1 as LGHNA and CDR2 as YSLEER. The CDR3 contains 18 residues. Here the CDR3 reads CASSLKRTSQSRANVLTF. The DNA of the CDR3 is TGCGCCAGCAGCTTAAAACGAACGTCACAAAGTCGGGCCAACGTCCTGACTTTC.

The chain has TRBV5-8 and TRBJ1-4; 11 nucleotides line up with TRBD1. Trimming cost V 5 bases and J 8 bases; bases outside gene matches: 5. CDR1 and CDR2 (germline): SGHTS, YDEGEE. The CDR3 sequence is 14 residues long. CDR3 DNA sequence: TGTGCCAGCAGTCTCGGGACAGGGGGGGAAAAACTGTTTTTT. Its protein is CASSLGTGGEKLFF.

The chain links TRBV11-2 to TRBJ1-1; D is unclear. The CDR3 totals 14 residues. V lost 2 bases to trimming and J lost 1 base, with 8 bases between them. CDR1 and CDR2 from the germline V gene are SGHAT and FQNNGV. The CDR3: CASSLRWENTEAFF. The CDR3, as DNA: TGTGCCAGCAGCTTAAGGTGGGAGAACACTGAAGCTTTCTTT.

The J gene is TRBJ2-2, the V gene TRBV6-5; no definite D call. Germline loops: CDR1 MNHEY, CDR2 SVGAGI. CDR3 length: 15 amino acids. V was trimmed by 0 bases and J by 6 bases, leaving 11 bases between them. The CDR3: CASSYSQHRPGELFF. CDR3 DNA sequence: TGTGCCAGCAGTTACTCGCAGCATCGTCCCGGGGAGCTGTTTTTT.

The chain combines TRBV2 with TRBJ2-7; weak D call: TRBD1 (5 bases). The germline CDR1 and CDR2 sequences are SNHLY and FYNNEI. This CDR3 contains 13 residues. V lost 5 bases and J lost 0, with 8 bases in between. This chain's CDR3 is CASSLDTSYEQYF. The CDR3 DNA is TGTGCCAGCAGTCTGGACACCTCCTACGAGCAGTACTTC.

This clone appeared a few times. The chain joins TRBV4-2 to TRBJ1-1, with 7 bases that match TRBD1. This CDR3 spans 16 amino acids. The ends lost 0 bases at V and 3 bases at J; junction bases unmatched: 7. Germline CDR1 is LGHNA and CDR2 is YNFKEQ. The CDR3 protein is CASSQDQRGLDTEAFF. CDR3 in DNA: TGTGCCAGCAGCCAAGATCAAAGGGGGCTCGACACTGAAGCTTTCTTT.